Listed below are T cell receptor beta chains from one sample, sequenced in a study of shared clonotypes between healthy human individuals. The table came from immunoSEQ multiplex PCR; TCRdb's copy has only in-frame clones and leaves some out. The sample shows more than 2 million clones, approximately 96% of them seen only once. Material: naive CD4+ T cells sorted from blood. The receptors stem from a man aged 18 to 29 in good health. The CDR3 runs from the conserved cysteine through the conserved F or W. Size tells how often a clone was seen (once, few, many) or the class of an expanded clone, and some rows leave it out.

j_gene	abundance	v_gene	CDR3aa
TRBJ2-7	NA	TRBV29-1	CSVEGSGSYEQYF
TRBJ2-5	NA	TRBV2	CASRPEQGLVWETQYF
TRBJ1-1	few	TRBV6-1	CASSATVNTEAFF
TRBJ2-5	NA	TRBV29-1	CSVEYGARGTQYF
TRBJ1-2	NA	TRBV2	CASSTGTGGVYGYTF
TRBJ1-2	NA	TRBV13	CASSPGQGFYGYTF
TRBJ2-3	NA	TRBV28	CASSFGRPLTDTQYF
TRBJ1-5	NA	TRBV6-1	CASSPGAGNQPQHF
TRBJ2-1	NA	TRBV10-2	CASRGGLADNEQFF
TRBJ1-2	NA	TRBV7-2	CASSFYHGQGNGYTF
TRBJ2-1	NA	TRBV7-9	CASSLTGDYNEQFF
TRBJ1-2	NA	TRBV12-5	CASGPGQGRDGYTF
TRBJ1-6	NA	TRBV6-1	CASSEGYNSPLHF
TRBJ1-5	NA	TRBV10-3	CAISQDSPNSNQPQHF
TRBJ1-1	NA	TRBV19	CASSISGVGFTEAFF
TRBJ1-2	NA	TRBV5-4	CASSSEGRGYGYTF
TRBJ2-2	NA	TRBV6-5	CASSPSGNTGELFF
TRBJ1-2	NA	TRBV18	CASSPPDRVGYTF
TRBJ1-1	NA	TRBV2	CASSVEDTEAFF
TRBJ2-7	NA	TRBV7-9	CASSLAVQTYEQYF
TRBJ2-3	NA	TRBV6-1	CASSTDIDTQYF
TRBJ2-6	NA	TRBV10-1	CASKDLGANVLTF
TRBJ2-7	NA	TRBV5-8	CASSRRLGYEQYF
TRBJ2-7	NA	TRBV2	CASRAGGEQYF
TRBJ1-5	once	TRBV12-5	CASGPSGQGNQPQHF
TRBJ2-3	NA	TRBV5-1	CASSLGEPGGADTQYF
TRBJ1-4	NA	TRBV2	CASGPGKDEKLFF
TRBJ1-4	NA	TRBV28	CASSWPGGGYEKLFF
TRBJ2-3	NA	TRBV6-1	CASSDGGRATDTQYF
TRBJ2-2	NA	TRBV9	CASSVDGDGELFF
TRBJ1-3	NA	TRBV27	CASSLTGARNTIYF
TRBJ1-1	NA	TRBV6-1	CASSARTGWGLNTEAFF
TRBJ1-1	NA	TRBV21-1	CAPKKQKGTNEQNTEAFF
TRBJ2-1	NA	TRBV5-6	CASSKQRGDSYNEQFF
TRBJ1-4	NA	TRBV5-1	CASSSTGTGATKATNEKLFF
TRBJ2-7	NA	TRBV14	CASSQAGSYEQYF
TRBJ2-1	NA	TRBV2	CASSAGGSYNEQFF
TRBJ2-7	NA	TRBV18	CASSPGRPSDEQYF
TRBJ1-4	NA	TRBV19	CASSAATGGIEKLFF
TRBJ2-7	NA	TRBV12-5	CASAAWGAYEQYF
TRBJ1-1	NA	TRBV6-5	CASHRALSTEAFF
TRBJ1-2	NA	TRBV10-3	CAISESPGDGYTF
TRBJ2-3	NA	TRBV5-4	CASSLDFTDTQYF
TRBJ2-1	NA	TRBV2	CASSGSLWEFF
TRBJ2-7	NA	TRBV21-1	CASSKDSRGRGSYEQYF
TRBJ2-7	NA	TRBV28	CASSLDLLIYEQYF
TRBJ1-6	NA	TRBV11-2	CASSLDQIRQYSPLHF
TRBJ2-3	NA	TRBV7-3	CASSLGGGAGLSTQYF
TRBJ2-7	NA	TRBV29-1	CSVDRDRSYEQYF
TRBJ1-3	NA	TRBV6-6	CASVSVLGNTIYF
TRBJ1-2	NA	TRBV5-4	CASSLGAEPGGYTF
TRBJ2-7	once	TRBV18	CASSPNKWEGLDEQYF
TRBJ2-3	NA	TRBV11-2	CASSQQGPDTQYF
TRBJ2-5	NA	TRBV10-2	CASSRTSGEGVETQYF
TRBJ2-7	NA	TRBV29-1	CSVERGGYEQYF
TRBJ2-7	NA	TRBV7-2	CASSAPGQGYEQYF
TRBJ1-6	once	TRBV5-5	CASNPGGSSYNSPLHF
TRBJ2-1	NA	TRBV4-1	CASSQGGQAFNEQFF
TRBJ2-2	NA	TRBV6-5	CASRGAPPKDGELFF
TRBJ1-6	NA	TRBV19	CASSIYPSPLHF